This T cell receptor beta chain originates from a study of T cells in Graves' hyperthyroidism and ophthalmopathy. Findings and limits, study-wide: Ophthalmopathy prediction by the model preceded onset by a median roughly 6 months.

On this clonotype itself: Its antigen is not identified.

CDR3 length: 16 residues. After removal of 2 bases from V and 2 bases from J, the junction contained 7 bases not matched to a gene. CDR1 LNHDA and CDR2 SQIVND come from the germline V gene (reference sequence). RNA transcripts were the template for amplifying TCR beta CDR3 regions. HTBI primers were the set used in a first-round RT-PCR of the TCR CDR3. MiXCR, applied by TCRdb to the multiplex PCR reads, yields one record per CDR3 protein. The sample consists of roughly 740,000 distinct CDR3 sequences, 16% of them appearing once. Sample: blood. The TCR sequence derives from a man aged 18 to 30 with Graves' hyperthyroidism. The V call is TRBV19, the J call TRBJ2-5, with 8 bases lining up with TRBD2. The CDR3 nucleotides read TGTGCCAGTAGTATAAGGACTAGCACAAAACAAGAGACCCAGTACTTC. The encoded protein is CASSIRTSTKQETQYF.